Listed here are 26 T cell receptor beta chains from one sample, sequenced in a study of OX40 agonist ivuxolimab in advanced cancers. Assay: immunoSEQ multiplex PCR; the TCRdb copy retains only in-frame clones and omits some. The sample shows 60,000 to 75,000 clones, around 92% of them seen only once. This specimen was CD4+ or CD8+ T cells sorted from blood, taken in a trial of the OX40 agonist ivuxolimab. These receptors came from an adult with an advanced solid tumor such as melanoma, head and neck, liver or kidney cancer.

V and J are TRBV11-3 and TRBJ2-1, with D tentatively TRBD1 (5 bases). V lost 0 bases, J lost 3 bases, and 12 bases lay in between. CDR1 SGHNT and CDR2 YENEEA come from the germline V gene. The CDR3 is made up of 16 amino acids. The CDR3 DNA follows: TGTGCCAGCAGCTTAGACACCGGACACTTCTACAATGAGCAGTTCTTC. It encodes CASSLDTGHFYNEQFF. The full variable domain, rest sourced from reference TRBV11-3 and TRBJ2-1, is EAGVVQSPRYKIIEKKQPVAFWCNPISGHNTLYWYLQNLGQGPELLIRYENEEAVDDSQLPKDRFSAERLKGVDSTLKIQPAELGDSAVYLCASSLDTGHFYNEQFFGPGTRLTVL.

The rearrangement links TRBV11-2 to TRBJ2-1; D gene ambiguous. The germline V and J ends were trimmed by 5 bases and 0 bases, with 17 bases remaining between them. The length of the CDR3 is 17 residues. Germline CDR1 and CDR2: SGHAT and FQNNGV. CDR3 nucleotides: TGTGCCAGCAGCCCCTGGTCCGCAGGTAGCTCCTACAATGAGCAGTTCTTC. Encoded protein: CASSPWSAGSSYNEQFF.

The chain links TRBV4-1 to TRBJ2-2; 7 bases line up with TRBD2. V was pared by 7 bases and J by 4 bases, with 6 bases of the junction left unmatched. The germline V gene encodes CDR1 MGHRA and CDR2 YSYEKL. This CDR3 contains 14 residues. In nucleotides, the CDR3 is TGCGCCAGCACCAGCGGGACCATCACCGGGGAGCTGTTTTTT. It specifies CASTSGTITGELFF.

The chain has TRBV7-3 and TRBJ2-7; D gene unclear. The CDR3 runs 13 residues. Trimming pared 1 base from V and 6 bases from J, leaving 10 bases between. Germline lookup yields CDR1 SGHTA and CDR2 FQGTGA. CDR3 region: CASSLSHPGEQYF. The CDR3 DNA reads as TGTGCCAGCAGCTTAAGTCACCCCGGCGAGCAGTACTTC.

The chain is built from TRBV5-4 and TRBJ2-7; D is perhaps TRBD2 (5 bases). Between the trimmed V and J ends, which lost 3 bases and 2 bases, there was a span of 9 bases. The CDR3 totals 13 residues. Germline V gene lookup returns CDR1 SGHNT and CDR2 YYREEE (reference sequence). CDR3 in amino acids: CASSSRETYEQYF. Here the CDR3 DNA reads TGTGCCAGCAGCTCCCGGGAAACCTACGAGCAGTACTTC.

The gene calls are TRBV7-8 and TRBJ1-2; D is undetermined. CDR3 length: 17 residues. Germline V lookup: CDR1 SGHVS, CDR2 FQNEAQ. V shed 6 bases and J shed 0 bases, with 20 bases lying between them. CDR3 sequence: CASRPRAPAVSNYGYTF. DNA for the CDR3: TGTGCCAGCAGACCGAGAGCCCCAGCAGTTTCTAACTATGGCTACACCTTC.

CDR3 amino acids: CASSQEGGGEQFF. CDR3 nucleotide sequence: TGTGCCAGCAGCCAAGAAGGGGGGGGAGAGCAGTTCTTC. The chain employs TRBV4-2 and TRBJ2-1, with D perhaps matching TRBD2 (7 bases). This CDR3 contains 13 residues. Germline V gene data show CDR1 as LGHNA and CDR2 as YNFKEQ. Trimming stripped 0 bases from V and 10 bases from J, with 10 bases between.

The rearrangement joins TRBV12-5 to TRBJ1-5; D is undetermined. The CDR3 extends over 11 amino acids. V was clipped by 5 bases and J by 4 bases, with 3 bases between them. Germline lookup yields CDR1 LGHNT and CDR2 FRNRAP. The CDR3 DNA is TGTGCTAGTGGTCTAAATCAGCCCCAGCATTTT. Its translation is CASGLNQPQHF. Using reference TRBV12-5 and TRBJ1-5 for the parts outside the CDR3, the full variable domain is DARVTQTPRHKVTEMGQEVTMRCQPILGHNTVFWYRQTMMQGLELLAYFRNRAPLDDSGMPKDRFSAEMPDATLATLKIQPSEPRDSAVYFCASGLNQPQHFGDGTRLSIL.

The chain carries TRBV30 and TRBJ2-2; 7 nucleotides align to TRBD1. The CDR3 is made up of 12 amino acids. Germline V gene data show CDR1 as GTSNPN and CDR2 as SVGIG (reference sequence). V gave up 3 bases and J gave up 5 bases; unmatched junction bases: 0. CDR3 in amino acids: CAWRTGTGELFF. In DNA form, the CDR3 reads TGTGCCTGGAGGACAGGGACCGGGGAGCTGTTTTTT.

The J gene is TRBJ2-2, the V gene TRBV4-3, with D possibly TRBD2 on 6 matching bases. The V gene's germline CDR1 is LGHNA and CDR2 YSLEER. The CDR3 is 13 residues long. V gave up 0 bases and J gave up 7 bases, with 6 bases separating them. This CDR3 reads CASSQEGGGELFF. For the CDR3, the DNA is TGCGCCAGCAGCCAAGAGGGGGGCGGGGAGCTGTTTTTT.

V and J are TRBV9 and TRBJ2-3, with TRBD2 identical over 7 bases. This CDR3 has 15 residues. CDR1 is SGDLS and CDR2 is YYNGEE in the germline V gene. V shed 5 bases and J 3 bases; nucleotides not matched to a gene: 9. CDR3 nucleotides: TGTGCCAGCAGTGCTGGGACTACGACTACAGATACGCAGTATTTT. Its protein is CASSAGTTTTDTQYF.

This clone was detected only a few times. The chain has TRBV6-5 and TRBJ2-4, with 9 bases fitting TRBD2. This CDR3 region has 13 residues. Germline values: CDR1 MNHEY, CDR2 SVGAGI. V dropped 3 bases and J dropped 13; count of bases not matched to a gene: 7. CDR3 DNA sequence: TGTGCCAGCAGTTATAGGCTAGCGGGACCCCAGTACTTC. Its protein product is CASSYRLAGPQYF.

V gene TRBV14 combines with J gene TRBJ2-2, with 10 bases that match TRBD2. After removal of 7 bases from V and 8 bases from J, the junction contained 7 bases not matched to a gene. Germline CDR1 is SGHDN and CDR2 is FVKESK. There are 14 residues in the CDR3. The DNA for the CDR3 is TGTGCCAGCAAAGCGGGAGGGCCCTCGGGGGAGCTGTTTTTT. This translates into CASKAGGPSGELFF.

This clone was detected only once. The chain combines TRBV5-8 with TRBJ2-3, with 9 nucleotides matching TRBD2. This CDR3 has 14 amino acids. J was trimmed by 4 bases and V by 4 bases; bases with no gene match: 4. CDR1 is SGHTS and CDR2 is YDEGEE in the germline V gene. Here the CDR3 reads CASSRGRGADTQYF. The DNA for the CDR3 is TGTGCCAGCAGCCGCGGGAGGGGGGCAGATACGCAGTATTTT.

V usage is TRBV9 and J usage is TRBJ2-4; TRBD2 aligns across 11 bases. Trimming at V came to 4 bases and at J to 15 bases, leaving 9 bases not matched to a gene. This CDR3 has 13 amino acids. Germline V gene sequence: CDR1 SGDLS, CDR2 YYNGEE. The CDR3 DNA is TGTGCCAGCAGCCCCGGGACTAGCGGCTTTGGGTACTTC. This translates into CASSPGTSGFGYF. The whole variable domain, filled in from reference TRBV9 and TRBJ2-4, reads DSGVTQTPKHLITATGQRVTLRCSPRSGDLSVYWYQQSLDQGLQFLIQYYNGEERAKGNILERFSAQQFPDLHSELNLSSLELGDSALYFCASSPGTSGFGYFGAGTRLSVL.

This chain links TRBV27 with TRBJ1-5, with D possibly being TRBD1 (6 bases). The CDR3 totals 15 residues. Germline V gene lookup returns CDR1 MNHEY and CDR2 SMNVEV (reference sequence). The V and J ends lost 5 bases and 7 bases respectively, with 18 bases between them. The CDR3 sequence is CASSVRGSGWQPQHF. The DNA for the CDR3 is TGTGCCAGCAGTGTAAGGGGGTCAGGCTGGCAGCCCCAGCATTTT.

The genes are TRBV6-5 and TRBJ2-7, with TRBD1 matching 7 bases. Per germline, CDR1 MNHEY and CDR2 SVGAGI. The CDR3 contains 14 residues. Losses at the gene ends were 6 bases for V and 3 bases for J; bases not matched to a gene: 8. CDR3 DNA: TGTGCCAGCAGCTATGCCCAGGGGGTCTACGAGCAGTACTTC. As protein: CASSYAQGVYEQYF.

The chain combines TRBV5-6 with TRBJ2-3; no clear D gene. V lost 2 bases and J 0 bases, leaving 4 bases between the germline ends. The CDR3 sequence is 13 residues long. The germline V gene has CDR1 SGHDT and CDR2 YYEEEE. CDR3: CASSFDSTDTQYF. In DNA, the CDR3 is TGTGCCAGCAGCTTCGATAGCACAGATACGCAGTATTTT.

V is TRBV19 and J is TRBJ2-1; D is possibly TRBD2 (6 bases). CDR1 and CDR2 from the germline V gene are LNHDA and SQIVND (reference sequence). V lost 6 bases and J lost 6, with 18 bases in between. The CDR3 sequence is 15 residues long. Here the CDR3 DNA reads TGTGCCAGTAGAGTGGAGGGAGGCCTAATCAATGAGCAGTTCTTC. It encodes CASRVEGGLINEQFF.

The CDR3 sequence: CAISADSYNSPLHF. CDR3 nucleotides: TGTGCCATCAGCGCCGACAGTTATAATTCACCCCTCCACTTT. V and J are TRBV10-3 and TRBJ1-6, with a possible D match to TRBD1 (5 bases). The CDR3 covers 14 residues. Germline CDR1 is ENHRY and CDR2 is SYGVKD. The V end was cut by 6 bases, the J end by 4 bases, with 10 bases between.

V usage is TRBV5-4 and J usage is TRBJ2-7; possible D gene TRBD1, 5 bases. Germline CDR1 is SGHNT and CDR2 is YYREEE (reference sequence). V gave up 4 bases and J gave up 1 base, with 15 bases separating them. The CDR3 totals 15 residues. CDR3: CASSIGAPGSYEQYF. CDR3 nucleotides: TGTGCCAGCAGCATTGGGGCCCCCGGGTCCTACGAGCAGTACTTC.

This clone was picked up one time. The chain has TRBV13 and TRBJ2-7; D is uncertain. CDR1 and CDR2 (germline): PRHDT, FYEKMQ (reference sequence). Trimming took 4 bases from V and 0 from J, leaving 4 bases between them. The length of the CDR3 is 12 residues. The CDR3 loop is CASSSNSYEQYF. Here the CDR3 DNA reads TGTGCCAGCAGCTCCAACTCCTACGAGCAGTACTTC.

The rearrangement links TRBV19 to TRBJ1-1; D remains ambiguous. With 6 bases removed from V and 1 base from J, the gap between germline ends came to 15 bases. Germline V CDR1 and CDR2: LNHDA, SQIVND (reference sequence). The CDR3 is 15 residues long. The CDR3 sequence: CASSFPGRTNTEAFF. DNA of the CDR3: TGTGCCAGTAGCTTCCCCGGACGGACGAACACTGAAGCTTTCTTT.

This clone came up once. The chain carries TRBV9 and TRBJ1-2; D unclear. Germline values: CDR1 SGDLS, CDR2 YYNGEE. V was shortened by 4 bases and J by 3 bases, with 13 bases between the two germline ends. This CDR3 has 14 amino acids. In nucleotides, the CDR3 is TGTGCCAGCAGCCCCGGCGGGGAGGACTATGGCTACACCTTC. Its translation: CASSPGGEDYGYTF. Variable domain in full (rest from reference TRBV9 and TRBJ1-2): DSGVTQTPKHLITATGQRVTLRCSPRSGDLSVYWYQQSLDQGLQFLIQYYNGEERAKGNILERFSAQQFPDLHSELNLSSLELGDSALYFCASSPGGEDYGYTFGSGTRLTVV.

This chain uses TRBV13 with TRBJ2-7; D is possibly TRBD1 (5 bases). Looked up from germline, CDR1 is PRHDT and CDR2 is FYEKMQ (reference sequence). The germline V and J ends were trimmed by 5 bases and 3 bases, with 20 bases remaining between them. The CDR3 runs 16 residues. This CDR3 reads CASSDGTGTGYYEQYF. CDR3 sequence (DNA): TGTGCCAGCAGCGATGGCACGGGCACAGGTTACTACGAGCAGTACTTC.

The chain employs TRBV11-3 and TRBJ2-7; D unclear. The V and J ends lost 2 bases and 7 bases respectively, with 12 bases between them. Germline CDR1 reads SGHNT; CDR2 reads YENEEA. The CDR3 is 13 residues long. CDR3 in DNA: TGTGCCAGCAGCTTAACCAGGTCCAGGGAGCAGTACTTC. It is translated as CASSLTRSREQYF.